This TCR beta chain was recovered during a study of blood T cell repertoires in COVID-19 (dated by TCRdb to about 2020). Turning to the overall study: Collaborator samples came from the United States, Italy and Spain and covered acute and convalescent phases of COVID-19. The material from the prospective study consisted of cDNA or gDNA derived from T cells, B-cell-depleted T cells, or PBMCs. The dataset comprised deeply sampled blood TCRbeta repertoires from subjects exposed to, actively infected with, or recovered from COVID-19. The repertoires were made available in a free public database intended to serve as a resource for research on the immune response to SARS-CoV-2. Samples were obtained from the ongoing ImmuneRACE study (first 160 participants) and from about 1,300 subjects provided by 6 global collaborators. Sample metadata almost always included a de-identified subject ID, COVID-19 status, age in years and sex. Where HLA class I and class II types were available, the types were taken from metadata supplied by the sample provider, not from assay-based typing.

The paper as a whole reports these results and caveats: The amount of clinical and demographic metadata varied by source and participant and was provided uncurated.

The immunoSEQ Assay, a bias-controlled multiplex PCR, was used to amplify TCRbeta CDR3 regions from genomic DNA. The source study handled its data this way. The number of nucleated cells in each sample was estimated by amplification of reference gene primers within the assay. Sequence reads were collapsed and filtered to measure the absolute abundance of every unique TCRbeta CDR3 rearrangement. For each sample, productive Simpson clonality was calculated as the square root of Simpson's diversity index over productive rearrangements. TCRdb carries this immuneACCESS record with in-frame sequences only. Its versions omit some clonotypes, under half of them owing to an unresolved V gene in the studies checked, with the rest unexplained. D and trimming were read from the DNA, whereas the V and J calls and clone size are those reported in that table. The sample records roughly 81,000 clones, around 84% of which are singletons. Of the sample, over 4% is held by the ten largest clones.

Worth noting for this clone: Its antigen is still unknown. Qualities for individual bases were not recorded, and no much larger clone is one base off.

Whole blood was collected in K2EDTA tubes by collaborating institutions according to the institutions' own protocols. Collaborator samples were shipped for TCRbeta analysis as frozen whole blood, isolated PBMCs, or DNA extracted from either sample type. As encoded in the germline V gene, CDR1 is ENHRY while CDR2 is SYGVKD. The junction shows trimming of 10 bases on V and 6 bases on J, plus 16 bases between the germline ends. The CDR3, from cysteine to phenylalanine, totals 12 residues. Only the CDR3 DNA stays, 36 bases, in frame from base 1. The chain links TRBV10-3 with TRBJ2-7; the D gene is perhaps TRBD2, from 5 matching bases. The sample taken for sequencing was peripheral blood. The TCR sequence derives from a man between 40 and 49 years old with acute or convalescent COVID-19. The DNA reads as follows: TGTGCCAACTTGGGTTCTGGAGGCGAGCAGTACTTC. This is translated as CANLGSGGEQYF.